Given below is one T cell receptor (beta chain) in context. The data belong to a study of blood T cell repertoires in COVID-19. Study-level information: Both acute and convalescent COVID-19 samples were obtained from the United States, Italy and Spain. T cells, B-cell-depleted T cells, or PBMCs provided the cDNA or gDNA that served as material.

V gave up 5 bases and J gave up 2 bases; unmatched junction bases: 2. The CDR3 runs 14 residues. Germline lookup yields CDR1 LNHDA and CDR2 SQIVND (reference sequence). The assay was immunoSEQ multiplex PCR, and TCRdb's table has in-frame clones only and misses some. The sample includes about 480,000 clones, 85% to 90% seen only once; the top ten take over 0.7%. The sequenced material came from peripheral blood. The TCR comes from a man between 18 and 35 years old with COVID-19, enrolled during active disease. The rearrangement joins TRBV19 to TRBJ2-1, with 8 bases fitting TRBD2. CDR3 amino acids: CASSWRGAYNEQFF. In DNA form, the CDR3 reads TGTGCCAGTAGTTGGCGGGGGGCCTACAATGAGCAGTTCTTC.